Presented here are 9 T cell receptor beta chains from one specimen sequenced in a study of cytomegalovirus exposure and HLA in healthy donors. The data were produced by immunoSEQ multiplex PCR, yet TCRdb's version contains in-frame clones alone and is incomplete. The sample shows some 41,000 clones, approximately 93% of them seen only once. Sequenced: PBMCs. The receptors derive from a woman between 18 and 29 years old in good health and CMV-seronegative.

The rearrangement links TRBV28 to TRBJ2-2; 9 bases are a match to TRBD2. CDR1 and CDR2 (germline): MDHEN, SYDVKM. V gave up 10 bases and J gave up 1 base; unmatched junction bases: 4. The CDR3 is made up of 14 amino acids. CDR3 DNA: TGTGCCACGGGACTAGCCTTGAACACCGGGGAGCTGTTTTTT. Translating gives CATGLALNTGELFF. Complete variable domain (other parts from reference TRBV28 and TRBJ2-2): DVKVTQSSRYLVKRTGEKVFLECVQDMDHENMFWYRQDPGLGLRLIYFSYDVKMKEKGDIPEGYSVSREKKERFSLILESASTNQTSMYLCATGLALNTGELFFGEGSRLTVL.

CDR3 in DNA: TGCGCCAGCAGCTTGCGCGAGGCCTACGAGCAGTACTTC. Amino acids: CASSLREAYEQYF. V and J are TRBV5-1 and TRBJ2-7, with D unresolved. CDR1 and CDR2 from the germline V gene are SGHRS and YFSETQ. Deletions cut 1 base from V and 2 bases from J, with 7 bases between. The CDR3 extends over 13 amino acids.

This rearrangement joins TRBV5-1 to TRBJ2-1; the match to TRBD2 covers 9 bases. The V gene end was trimmed by 0 bases and the J gene end by 6 bases; junction bases not matched to a gene: 4. In germline, CDR1 is SGHRS, CDR2 YFSETQ. This CDR3 comprises 15 residues. CDR3 DNA sequence: TGCGCCAGCAGCTTGGATGGCGGGAGGGCCAATGAGCAGTTCTTC. Its protein is CASSLDGGRANEQFF.

The CDR3 protein is CASSETGQPYYGYTF. Written as DNA, the CDR3 is TGTGCCAGCAGCGAGACGGGACAACCATACTATGGCTACACCTTC. V gene TRBV9 combines with J gene TRBJ1-2, with D possibly being TRBD1 (6 bases). Germline-derived CDR1 and CDR2 are SGDLS and YYNGEE. The CDR3 is 15 residues long. V dropped 3 bases and J dropped 3 bases, with 15 bases sitting between them. Combining the CDR3 with reference TRBV9 and TRBJ1-2 gives the whole variable domain DSGVTQTPKHLITATGQRVTLRCSPRSGDLSVYWYQQSLDQGLQFLIQYYNGEERAKGNILERFSAQQFPDLHSELNLSSLELGDSALYFCASSETGQPYYGYTFGSGTRLTVV.

The V call is TRBV10-3, the J call TRBJ2-6, with TRBD1 matching over 7 bases. The CDR3 totals 16 residues. Unmatched junction bases numbered 5, after V lost 6 bases and J lost 0 bases. Germline lookup yields CDR1 ENHRY and CDR2 SYGVKD. The CDR3 loop reads CAISMDRSSGANVLTF. CDR3 nucleotides: TGTGCCATCAGCATGGACAGGAGCTCTGGGGCCAACGTCCTGACTTTC.

V and J are TRBV7-6 and TRBJ2-1; perhaps TRBD2 as D (6 bases). Germline V gene lookup returns CDR1 SGHVS and CDR2 FNYEAQ. The CDR3 totals 17 residues. Trimming pared 5 bases from V and 0 bases from J, leaving 17 bases between. CDR3 sequence reads: CASSLRLVSDSYNEQFF. The CDR3, as DNA: TGTGCCAGCAGCCTAAGACTAGTTTCGGACTCCTACAATGAGCAGTTCTTC.

The chain links TRBV6-1 to TRBJ2-7; 7 bases line up with TRBD2. The V gene end was trimmed by 2 bases and the J gene end by 0 bases; junction bases not matched to a gene: 7. The CDR3 has 16 amino acids. Germline V gene data show CDR1 as MNHNS and CDR2 as SASEGT. The CDR3 nucleotides are TGTGCCAGCAGTGAATTCGAGGGACTAAGCTCCTACGAGCAGTACTTC. It encodes CASSEFEGLSSYEQYF.

The chain recombines TRBV6-4 with TRBJ2-3; D perhaps matches TRBD2 (6 bases). V lost 5 bases and J lost 1, with 10 bases in between. Germline V gene data show CDR1 as MRHNA and CDR2 as SNTAGT. This CDR3 contains 14 residues. The CDR3 sequence is CASSPGTGTDTQYF. The CDR3 DNA follows: TGTGCCAGCAGTCCCGGGACTGGCACAGATACGCAGTATTTT.

The chain employs TRBV6-1 and TRBJ1-4; D is unclear. The CDR3 runs to 16 residues. Germline assignment: CDR1 MNHNS and CDR2 SASEGT. V shed 4 bases and J shed 7 bases, with 19 bases lying between them. The CDR3 protein is CASSASRAPSGEKLFF. The CDR3 DNA follows: TGTGCCAGCAGTGCCTCGCGGGCCCCGTCGGGTGAAAAACTGTTTTTT.